This entry lists 10 T cell receptor beta chains sequenced from one sample in a study of control samples from healthy donors and cancer patients. Profiled with immunoSEQ multiplex PCR; TCRdb holds only in-frame clones, not every one. The sample has about 150,000 clones; roughly 93% are singletons. The sample consisted of blood. The origin of the receptors is a man aged 18 to 30 in good health.

V gene TRBV20-1 combines with J gene TRBJ1-2, with no clear D. V was pared by 3 bases and J by 3 bases, with 11 bases between. The length of the CDR3 is 13 residues. The germline V gene has CDR1 DFQATT and CDR2 SNEGSKA (reference sequence). The DNA of the CDR3 is TGCAGTGCTAGTATAAAGTTGGACTATGGCTACACCTTC. Protein: CSASIKLDYGYTF.

This chain links TRBV19 with TRBJ1-5; tentatively, D is TRBD1 (6 bases). The CDR3 is made up of 17 amino acids. V was cut by 3 bases and J by 2 bases, with 17 bases left in between. Germline V gene sequence: CDR1 LNHDA, CDR2 SQIVND (reference sequence). The CDR3 bases are TGTGCCAGTAGTATTGGACAGTCGGTACGGGGCAATCAGCCCCAGCATTTT. Translation gives CASSIGQSVRGNQPQHF.

The chain joins TRBV11-3 to TRBJ1-3, with D perhaps TRBD1 (5 bases). CDR3 size: 13 residues. Looked up from germline, CDR1 is SGHNT and CDR2 is YENEEA. V shed 4 bases and J shed 4 bases, with 8 bases lying between them. CDR3: CASSSDRGNTIYF. The CDR3 bases are TGTGCCAGCAGCTCCGACAGAGGAAACACCATATATTTT.

The V call is TRBV5-1, the J call TRBJ2-5; 9 bases are a match to TRBD1. Trimming removed 6 bases from V and 4 bases from J; junction bases left unmatched: 7. Germline CDR1 SGHRS, CDR2 YFSETQ. This CDR3 has 14 residues. CDR3 nucleotide sequence: TGCGCCAGCACTTCGGACAGGGGAAGAGAGACCCAGTACTTC. Translated, it gives CASTSDRGRETQYF.

The chain employs TRBV19 and TRBJ1-4, with a possible D match to TRBD1 (5 bases). The CDR3 runs to 15 residues. Trimming removed 8 bases at V and 3 bases at J, with 16 bases between. Germline V CDR1 and CDR2: LNHDA, SQIVND (reference sequence). CDR3 nucleotide sequence: TGTGCCAGTTCCGAGGGAGGGGTAGCTAATGAAAAACTGTTTTTT. It is translated as CASSEGGVANEKLFF.

This chain links TRBV4-3 with TRBJ2-7, with TRBD1 matching over 8 bases. V was clipped by 0 bases and J by 2 bases; unmatched bases: 9. Germline-derived CDR1 and CDR2 are LGHNA and YSLEER. This CDR3 has 17 residues. The CDR3 reads CASSQDLGQARTYEQYF. CDR3 coding DNA: TGCGCCAGCAGCCAAGATCTGGGACAGGCGAGGACCTACGAGCAGTACTTC.

V usage is TRBV6-2 or TRBV6-3 and J usage is TRBJ2-1; possible D gene TRBD1, 6 bases. This CDR3 is 16 amino acids long. Germline V lookup: CDR1 MNHEY, CDR2 SVGEGT. Trimming removed 3 bases from V and 1 base from J, with 13 bases in between. The CDR3 DNA reads TGTGCCAGCAGTTATTACAGGGCTGAGTCCTACAATGAGCAGTTCTTC. Translation: CASSYYRAESYNEQFF.

V gene TRBV6-5 combines with J gene TRBJ2-1; TRBD1 agrees at 7 bases. This CDR3 is 13 amino acids long. Per germline, CDR1 MNHEY and CDR2 SVGAGI. J gave up 5 bases and V 4 bases, and 2 bases lay outside the gene matches. The CDR3 nucleotides read TGTGCCAGCAGTTCACAGGGGAACAATGAGCAGTTCTTC. Its translation: CASSSQGNNEQFF.

This chain connects TRBV6-2 or TRBV6-3 to TRBJ1-4; D unclear. CDR3 length equals 15 residues. Trimming removed 2 bases at V and 7 bases at J, with 14 bases between. Germline V CDR1 and CDR2: MNHEY, SVGEGT. The CDR3: CASSYLDQKGEKLFF. The CDR3, as DNA: TGTGCCAGCAGTTACCTCGACCAAAAGGGTGAAAAACTGTTTTTT.

The chain joins TRBV30 to TRBJ1-5; D gene unclear. CDR3 length: 16 residues. Per the germline V gene, CDR1 is GTSNPN and CDR2 is SVGIG (reference sequence). Trimming pared 1 base from V and 1 base from J, leaving 14 bases between. The CDR3 is CAWSDDFGLSNQPQHF. CDR3 coding DNA: TGTGCCTGGAGTGACGATTTTGGACTGAGCAATCAGCCCCAGCATTTT.